This T cell receptor beta chain was recorded in a study of neurological immune-mediated disorders. TCRdb re-analysed the 5' RACE reads in MiXCR, keeping a single row per CDR3 protein. The table has about 62,000 distinct CDR3 sequences, under 5% seen once. The V gene's germline CDR1 is SEHNR and CDR2 FQNEAQ (reference sequence). The length of the CDR3 is 14 residues. Trimming pared 4 bases from V and 7 bases from J, leaving 15 bases between. The sequence came from a woman between 45 and 60 years old with multiple sclerosis. Material for sequencing was PBMCs. The chain carries TRBV7-9 and TRBJ2-3; possibly TRBD1 for D (6 bases). The CDR3 DNA is TGTGCCAGCAGCTCCGGACAGTCCGTGAATACGCAGTATTTT. Translation: CASSSGQSVNTQYF.